This TCR beta chain was documented in a study of Graves' ophthalmopathy and Graves' hyperthyroidism. Findings and caveats of the study: A 13-signature model separated ophthalmopathy from stable hyperthyroidism, reaching less than 90% sensitivity and around 81% specificity cross-validated.

A word on this clonotype: No antigen is known for it.

Ages of hyperthyroidism patients ran from 18 to 65, and their diagnoses were new, under 2 months' duration. Clinicians made diagnoses from clinical symptoms, serum thyroxine, TRAb, thyroid ultrasound and orbital computed tomography. Amplification of the TCR beta CDR3 regions used RNA transcripts (as template). First-round RT-PCR employed HTBI primers, with a second-round multiplex PCR after it. TCRdb ran MiXCR on the multiplex PCR reads and lists one entry per CDR3 protein. The table lists 680,000 or so distinct CDR3 sequences, 20% to 25% of them singletons, with approximately 7% in the top ten. The sequenced material came from peripheral blood. The TCR comes from a woman under 30 with stable Graves' hyperthyroidism. Some clones in this sample may be carry-over from other donors' samples.

The CDR3 spells CASSLQGSEQFF. The CDR3 DNA follows: TGTGCCAGCAGCCTACAGGGAAGTGAGCAGTTCTTC. The chain uses TRBV5-6 and TRBJ2-1, with TRBD1 as a possible D gene (6 bases). The V gene's germline CDR1 is SGHDT and CDR2 YYEEEE. Trimming took 4 bases from V and 9 from J, leaving 11 bases between them. The CDR3 is 12 residues long.